These T cell receptor beta chains were read from a single sample in a study of follicular helper T cells after annual influenza vaccination. Only in-frame clones appear in the TCRdb table, and some are missing; sequencing was by immunoSEQ multiplex PCR. This table holds about 7,800 clones, 83% found once. Here the sequenced sample was CXCR5+ CD38- circulating T follicular helper cells from blood, taken 7 days after influenza vaccination. The receptors were sampled from an adult who received the influenza vaccine. The CDR3 runs from the conserved cysteine through the conserved F or W. D genes are given only for firm matches. Size is stated for part of the rows, as once, few or many counts, or as a class when the clone is expanded.

cdr3_nt cdr3_aa j_call clone_size d_call cdr3_length v_call
TGTGCCAGCAGCGTAGGTCATGACGGCCCGAGGACCCAGTACTTC CASSVGHDGPRTQYF TRBJ2-5 NA NA 15 TRBV9
TGTGCCAGCAGCTTGGTAGAGAGCATTCAGTACTTC CASSLVESIQYF TRBJ2-4 NA NA 12 TRBV5-6
TGCGCCAGCAGCTTGGTTGACGGGAGAAATTCACCCCTCCACTTT CASSLVDGRNSPLHF TRBJ1-6 NA NA 15 TRBV5-1
TGCGCCAGCAGCTTTGAAACACCGATTTACAATGAGCAGTTCTTC CASSFETPIYNEQFF TRBJ2-1 NA NA 15 TRBV5-1
TGTGCCAGCAGCCAAGCCTCAAAAGGGTTTGGGACTGAAGCTTTCTTT CASSQASKGFGTEAFF TRBJ1-1 NA NA 16 TRBV14
TGTGCCAGCGAGCCACACAAAAACATTCAGTACTTC CASEPHKNIQYF TRBJ2-4 NA NA 12 TRBV6-1
TGCGCCAGCAGCTCGGGAGGGACAGTCACTGAAGCTTTCTTT CASSSGGTVTEAFF TRBJ1-1 NA TRBD1 14 TRBV10-1
TGTGCCTGGAGTAGGGCAGGGACCAACACTGAAGCTTTCTTT CAWSRAGTNTEAFF TRBJ1-1 NA NA 14 TRBV30
TGTGCCAGCAGGACTGTACGGAAGAACACTGAAGCTTTCTTT CASRTVRKNTEAFF TRBJ1-1 NA NA 14 TRBV28
TGTGCCAGCAGCCGACAGGGGAAGAGAGAGACCCAGTACTTC CASSRQGKRETQYF TRBJ2-5 NA TRBD1 14 TRBV2
TGTGCCTGGAGGAAAAAAGGGCCGGATAACACTGAAGCTTTCTTT CAWRKKGPDNTEAFF TRBJ1-1 NA NA 15 TRBV30
TGTGCCAGCAGTGGGTCTCGATCTCACTCTGGAAACACCATATATTTT CASSGSRSHSGNTIYF TRBJ1-3 NA NA 16 TRBV2
TGTGCCAGCAGCTTAATGGCCGCGGGGAGTAAAGAGACCCAGTACTTC CASSLMAAGSKETQYF TRBJ2-5 NA NA 16 TRBV11-2
TGTGCCAGCAGACAGGTTACGGGGGCAAACACTGAAGCTTTCTTT CASRQVTGANTEAFF TRBJ1-1 NA NA 15 TRBV6-1
TGCGCCAGCAGCACCAGCTCGGGACAGACCTACAATGAGCAGTTCTTC CASSTSSGQTYNEQFF TRBJ2-1 NA TRBD1 16 TRBV4-1
TGCGCCAGCAGCCAAACCGGACTAGGTTGGACAGATACGCAGTATTTT CASSQTGLGWTDTQYF TRBJ2-3 NA TRBD2 16 TRBV4-3
TGTGCCAGCAGCTTAGCTTTTGGGAGGGGGCCCCAGCATTTT CASSLAFGRGPQHF TRBJ1-5 NA NA 14 TRBV7-2
TGTGCCAGCAGCAAGGGACAGGGGAATGGCTACACCTTC CASSKGQGNGYTF TRBJ1-2 NA NA 13 TRBV21-1
TGTGCCAGCACCTACGGCAGGGGTAATAATTCACCCCTCCACTTT CASTYGRGNNSPLHF TRBJ1-6 few NA 15 TRBV2
TGTGCCAGCAGCCAGAACACAGATACGCAGTATTTT CASSQNTDTQYF TRBJ2-3 few NA 12 TRBV4-2
TGCGCCAGCAGCCCGGGGTCAGGGTCCGGATCTGGAAACACCATATATTTT CASSPGSGSGSGNTIYF TRBJ1-3 once NA 17 TRBV5-1
TGTGCCAGCAGCTTCGGGACAGGGGGAACTGAAGCTTTCTTT CASSFGTGGTEAFF TRBJ1-1 once TRBD1 14 TRBV7-6
TGTGCCAGCACCCCCACTAGTTACAATGAGCAGTTCTTC CASTPTSYNEQFF TRBJ2-1 NA NA 13 TRBV28
TGTGCCAGCAGGCGAAGTCAGAACACTGAAGCTTTCTTT CASRRSQNTEAFF TRBJ1-1 NA NA 13 TRBV5-8
TGTGCCAGCACGCTTAGGGGGGATCAGCCCCAGCATTTT CASTLRGDQPQHF TRBJ1-5 few NA 13 TRBV2
TGTGCCAGCAGTACAAGCGCGGAGCCCCAGCATTTT CASSTSAEPQHF TRBJ1-5 few NA 12 TRBV6-6
TGTGCCAGCAGCCCAAATTGGGAGCAGTACTTC CASSPNWEQYF TRBJ2-7 NA NA 11 TRBV2
TGTGCCAGTAGTATGTTGCAGATTCCTAACTATGGCTACACCTTC CASSMLQIPNYGYTF TRBJ1-2 NA NA 15 TRBV19
TGCGCCAGCAGCTTTGCAAGCGGGGGGCAAGAAACCCAGTACTTC CASSFASGGQETQYF TRBJ2-5 NA TRBD2 15 TRBV5-1
TGTGCCACCCCGTGCTATTCCTACGAGCAGTACTTC CATPCYSYEQYF TRBJ2-7 NA NA 12 TRBV10-3
TGTGCCAGCAGTGGTTCTCCAGGGGGCGGTCGTGGCACTGAAGCTTTCTTT CASSGSPGGGRGTEAFF TRBJ1-1 NA TRBD1 17 TRBV25-1
TGTGCCAGCAGTGAGGAGGGGGTTCTTTCGAGGTACGAGCAGTACTTC CASSEEGVLSRYEQYF TRBJ2-7 NA NA 16 TRBV2
TGTGCCAGCTCACCGAGCCAACAGGGGGGAAACACCGGGGAGCTGTTTTTT CASSPSQQGGNTGELFF TRBJ2-2 NA TRBD1 17 TRBV18
TGTGCCTGGAGTTTGGGACAGTACTATGGCTACACCTTC CAWSLGQYYGYTF TRBJ1-2 NA TRBD1 13 TRBV30
TGCAGCGCCGGGACTAGCGGGGGGGCGGGAGAGCAGTACTTC CSAGTSGGAGEQYF TRBJ2-7 NA TRBD2 14 TRBV29-1
TGTGCCAGCAGTGATCGGATTCAGCCCCAGCATTTT CASSDRIQPQHF TRBJ1-5 NA NA 12 TRBV6-1
TGTGCCAGCAGCCCCCTCCCACTGATGAACACTGAAGCTTTCTTT CASSPLPLMNTEAFF TRBJ1-1 few NA 15 TRBV16
TGTGCCAGCAGTTTATGGAGGACAGGGGGGGCTAATTCACCCCTCCACTTT CASSLWRTGGANSPLHF TRBJ1-6 few TRBD1 17 TRBV27
TGTGCCAGCAGCTTAGTTCAGGGGGGATTTAGCACAGATACGCAGTATTTT CASSLVQGGFSTDTQYF TRBJ2-3 NA NA 17 TRBV7-2
TGTGCCAGCTCACCCGGATTGGCAGGAACGAAGAATTCACCCCTCCACTTT CASSPGLAGTKNSPLHF TRBJ1-6 NA NA 17 TRBV18
TGCGCCAGCAGCTACGGGACAGATTACGAGCAGTACTTC CASSYGTDYEQYF TRBJ2-7 NA TRBD1 13 TRBV5-1
TGCGCCAGCAGCTTGGGTGGATTTAACTATGGCTACACCTTC CASSLGGFNYGYTF TRBJ1-2 NA NA 14 TRBV5-1
TGTGCCAGCAGCCCAAAGGGTATCATGAACACTGAAGCTTTCTTT CASSPKGIMNTEAFF TRBJ1-1 once NA 15 TRBV5-5
TGTGCCAGCAGCTTAGGTGGACAGAGTTCGGCTGGGAGTGAGCAGTTCTTC CASSLGGQSSAGSEQFF TRBJ2-1 NA NA 17 TRBV7-8
TGCAGCGTTGAATCATGGACAGAAACCGGTGGCTACGAGCAGTACTTC CSVESWTETGGYEQYF TRBJ2-7 NA NA 16 TRBV29-1
TGTGCCAGTAGTATCGACCAGGTTGGTGAAAAACTGTTTTTT CASSIDQVGEKLFF TRBJ1-4 NA NA 14 TRBV19
TGTGCCAGCAGCCGCGGAGCCGGGGAGCTGTTTTTT CASSRGAGELFF TRBJ2-2 NA NA 12 TRBV5-6
TGTGCCAGCAGCTTAGTGGGGGCCGAGGATACGCAGTATTTT CASSLVGAEDTQYF TRBJ2-3 NA NA 14 TRBV7-6
TGTGCCATCAGTGTCCGTCCAGGGGAAAATTCACCCCTCCACTTT CAISVRPGENSPLHF TRBJ1-6 NA NA 15 TRBV10-3
TGTGCCAGTAGTACACGGTATGGAGTCTACACCTTC CASSTRYGVYTF TRBJ1-2 NA NA 12 TRBV19
TGTGCCACCAGCAGAGATCAGGCCTCTGAAGCTTTCTTT CATSRDQASEAFF TRBJ1-1 NA NA 13 TRBV15